This T cell receptor (beta chain) emerged from a study of blood T cell repertoires in COVID-19. This clone was seen a single time. Assay used: immunoSEQ multiplex PCR; TCRdb lists only in-frame clones, some missing. The sample includes 150,000 to 200,000 clones, 76% of them seen just once. V was shortened by 0 bases and J by 4 bases, with 7 bases between the two germline ends. Germline V gene lookup returns CDR1 ENHRY and CDR2 SYGVKD. The CDR3 has 14 residues. Adults between about 18 and 95 years of age took part from 24 US areas. The chain recombines TRBV10-3 with TRBJ1-5, with D possibly being TRBD1 (6 bases). The clonotype originates from a woman in her forties or fifties with acute COVID-19. Sequencing was carried out using PBMCs or T cells enriched from blood (not recorded which). The CDR3 sequence is CAISESDSNQPQHF. The CDR3 region has the DNA TGTGCCATCAGTGAGTCGGACAGTAATCAGCCCCAGCATTTT.